This is a list of T cell receptor beta chains from one sample in a study of Ad26.COV2.S vaccination and SARS-CoV-2 variants. Libraries were prepared by immunoSEQ multiplex PCR; TCRdb keeps only in-frame clonotypes and omits some of them. In the table there are 400,000 to 450,000 clones, 75% to 95% of which are singletons. Specimen: peripheral blood, collected in a trial of Ad26.COV2.S vaccine versus placebo. Receptors originate from a person aged 18-65 years who received the Ad26.COV2.S COVID-19 vaccine or a placebo. Both conserved end residues are part of each CDR3. The order of the fields is J gene, D gene, V gene, CDR3 protein. D genes are given only for firm matches.

J gene: TRBJ1-5; D gene: NA; V gene: TRBV19; CDR3 protein: CASSMSQGRQPQHF
J gene: TRBJ2-7; D gene: TRBD2; V gene: TRBV4-1; CDR3 protein: CASSQAGGEQYF
J gene: TRBJ2-1; D gene: TRBD2; V gene: TRBV11-1; CDR3 protein: CASSYGLAGENEQFF
J gene: TRBJ2-7; D gene: NA; V gene: TRBV7-2; CDR3 protein: CASSLYYEQYF
J gene: TRBJ1-1; D gene: NA; V gene: TRBV3-1/TRBV3-2; CDR3 protein: CASSQEDISEAFF
J gene: TRBJ2-7; D gene: NA; V gene: TRBV5-1; CDR3 protein: CASSLGAIGSSYEQYF
J gene: TRBJ2-7; D gene: NA; V gene: TRBV3-1/TRBV3-2; CDR3 protein: CASSQAGYEQYF
J gene: TRBJ1-5; D gene: NA; V gene: TRBV7-9; CDR3 protein: CASSLIRGSNQPQHF
J gene: TRBJ1-2; D gene: TRBD1; V gene: TRBV6-5; CDR3 protein: CASGQQGLNGYTF
J gene: TRBJ1-2; D gene: NA; V gene: TRBV28; CDR3 protein: CASSLMLAGYTF
J gene: TRBJ2-1; D gene: TRBD2; V gene: TRBV6-2/TRBV6-3; CDR3 protein: CASSLTSGRYNEQFF
J gene: TRBJ2-4; D gene: NA; V gene: TRBV7-2; CDR3 protein: CASSLADRLKNIQYF
J gene: TRBJ1-5; D gene: NA; V gene: TRBV12-3/TRBV12-4; CDR3 protein: CASSEGDQPQHF